Below, 18 T cell receptor beta chains from the same sample are listed, as sequenced in a study of technical replicates of blood from several donors. Sequencing was performed with immunoSEQ multiplex PCR; in TCRdb, only in-frame clones are kept and a portion is missing. This table has about 93,000 clones, 95% appearing once. The specimen sequenced was T cells isolated from PBMCs. The receptor set was obtained from a human donor in good health.

This chain connects TRBV5-4 to TRBJ1-2; a possible D gene is TRBD1 (6 bases). The CDR3 consists of 15 residues. V was cut by 2 bases and J by 2 bases, with 13 bases left in between. Germline CDR1 SGHNT, CDR2 YYREEE (reference sequence). The CDR3 DNA sequence: TGTGCCAGCAGCTTAGGGCCAGGGGCGAACTATGGCTACACCTTC. It translates to CASSLGPGANYGYTF.

The chain joins TRBV6-4 to TRBJ2-2; D gene unclear. Germline V gene data show CDR1 as MRHNA and CDR2 as SNTAGT. The CDR3 is made up of 14 amino acids. V was pared by 6 bases and J by 0 bases, with 8 bases between. Here the CDR3 reads CASSLTTNTGELFF. DNA of the CDR3: TGTGCCAGCAGCCTAACGACGAACACCGGGGAGCTGTTTTTT.

V usage is TRBV5-1 and J usage is TRBJ1-1, with D perhaps TRBD1 (5 bases). CDR1 is SGHRS, CDR2 YFSETQ, per germline. V lost 3 bases and J lost 4, with 13 bases in between. The CDR3 sequence is 14 residues long. The CDR3 DNA reads TGCGCCAGCAGCTCCGGGGGGAGGGGCACTGAAGCTTTCTTT. It specifies CASSSGGRGTEAFF. Using reference TRBV5-1 and TRBJ1-1 for the parts outside the CDR3, the full variable domain is KAGVTQTPRYLIKTRGQQVTLSCSPISGHRSVSWYQQTPGQGLQFLFEYFSETQRNKGNFPGRFSGRQFSNSRSEMNVSTLELGDSALYLCASSSGGRGTEAFFGQGTRLTVV.

The chain carries TRBV28 and TRBJ2-7; 10 positions agree with TRBD2. CDR3 size: 15 residues. With V trimmed by 10 bases and J by 5 bases, 14 bases remained unmatched. Germline CDR1 reads MDHEN; CDR2 reads SYDVKM. CDR3 DNA sequence: TGTGCCATTCGCTCGGCAGCGGGAGGGCAAAACGAGCAGTACTTC. Protein sequence: CAIRSAAGGQNEQYF. The full variable domain, with the rest looked up from reference TRBV28 and TRBJ2-7, is DVKVTQSSRYLVKRTGEKVFLECVQDMDHENMFWYRQDPGLGLRLIYFSYDVKMKEKGDIPEGYSVSREKKERFSLILESASTNQTSMYLCAIRSAAGGQNEQYFGPGTRLTVT.

The chain uses TRBV7-9 and TRBJ2-5; 8 nucleotides align to TRBD1. The V and J ends lost 1 base and 1 base, in that order; junction bases with no gene match: 5. This CDR3 has 16 residues. CDR1 SEHNR and CDR2 FQNEAQ come from the germline V gene (reference sequence). The CDR3 bases are TGTGCCAGCAGCTTAGGGGACAGGAGAGGCCAAGAGACCCAGTACTTC. Amino acids: CASSLGDRRGQETQYF.

CDR3 sequence (DNA): TGTGCCACCTCAGGGGGTAGAGACAATGAGCAGTTCTTC. It encodes CATSGGRDNEQFF. This chain connects TRBV15 to TRBJ2-1; TRBD1 aligns across 7 bases. The CDR3 runs to 13 residues. Looked up from germline, CDR1 is LNHNV and CDR2 is YYDKDF (reference sequence). V shed 8 bases, J shed 5 bases, and the junction held 6 bases outside the gene matches.

The chain couples TRBV5-5 to TRBJ1-2; TRBD1 might be the D (5 bases). The ends were cut back, 2 bases at V and 5 bases at J, with 16 bases in the middle. Germline CDR1 reads SGHKS; CDR2 reads YYEKEE (reference sequence). The CDR3 extends over 15 amino acids. The CDR3, as DNA: TGTGCCAGCAGCTTAGTAGGGGCTGGGAATTATGGCTACACCTTC. Translating gives CASSLVGAGNYGYTF.

The genes are TRBV19 and TRBJ2-1; TRBD1 matches 10 bases. There are 13 residues in the CDR3. Germline V gene data show CDR1 as LNHDA and CDR2 as SQIVND (reference sequence). V was clipped by 6 bases and J by 7 bases; unmatched bases: 3. CDR3 nucleotides: TGTGCCAGTAGAAGGGACAGGGGTAATGAGCAGTTCTTC. As protein: CASRRDRGNEQFF.

The chain recombines TRBV11-3 with TRBJ2-1, with D perhaps matching TRBD2 (7 bases). The CDR3 has 15 residues. The V end lost 2 bases, the J end lost 5 bases, and 13 bases lay between the germline ends. CDR1 and CDR2 (germline): SGHNT, YENEEA. The CDR3 DNA follows: TGTGCCAGCAGCTTAAGCGGGACACACAACAATGAGCAGTTCTTC. Protein sequence: CASSLSGTHNNEQFF.

V and J are TRBV6-5 and TRBJ2-1; the match to TRBD1 covers 12 bases. The CDR3 runs 15 residues. V trimming: 7 bases; J trimming: 7 bases; junction bases outside the gene matches: 8. CDR1 MNHEY and CDR2 SVGAGI come from the germline V gene. CDR3 loop: CASKFRDRGLNEQFF. As DNA, the CDR3 is TGTGCCAGCAAATTCCGGGACAGGGGGCTGAATGAGCAGTTCTTC.

The V call is TRBV19, the J call TRBJ1-5, with 11 bases identical to TRBD1. The CDR3 sequence is 19 residues long. Germline V gene lookup returns CDR1 LNHDA and CDR2 SQIVND (reference sequence). V lost 6 bases and J lost 0; bases outside the gene matches: 13. As DNA, the CDR3 is TGTGCCAGTAGCGGGGACTCGGGACAGGGGGTTTATAGCAATCAGCCCCAGCATTTT. The encoded protein is CASSGDSGQGVYSNQPQHF.

CDR3 coding DNA: TGTGCCAGTAGTATGGGACAGGGCTTCAATCAGCCCCAGCATTTT. Translated, it gives CASSMGQGFNQPQHF. The gene calls are TRBV19 and TRBJ1-5, with 9 bases identical to TRBD1. There are 15 residues in the CDR3. The V gene's germline CDR1 is LNHDA and CDR2 SQIVND (reference sequence). Losses at the gene ends were 3 bases for V and 3 bases for J; bases not matched to a gene: 3.

This rearrangement joins TRBV27 to TRBJ2-7, with 11 nucleotides matching TRBD1. CDR3 length equals 14 residues. The germline V gene has CDR1 MNHEY and CDR2 SMNVEV (reference sequence). V lost 5 bases and J lost 6; bases outside the gene matches: 6. The CDR3 reads CASSQGQGAGEQYF. The CDR3 DNA sequence: TGTGCCAGCAGTCAAGGACAGGGGGCAGGCGAGCAGTACTTC.

This sequence joins TRBV5-6 and TRBJ2-1, with 9 bases lining up with TRBD1. Unmatched junction bases numbered 10, after V lost 2 bases and J lost 4 bases. The CDR3 has 17 residues. Germline CDR1 is SGHDT and CDR2 is YYEEEE. CDR3 sequence reads: CASSFRAGTGPYNEQFF. The CDR3 nucleotides are TGTGCCAGCAGCTTCAGAGCCGGGACAGGGCCATACAATGAGCAGTTCTTC.

The genes are TRBV30 and TRBJ2-6; D call uncertain. This CDR3 is built from 15 residues. Germline assignment: CDR1 GTSNPN and CDR2 SVGIG (reference sequence). With 5 bases removed from V and 0 bases from J, the gap between germline ends came to 11 bases. The CDR3 DNA reads as TGTGCCTGGGGCCTCTCTCTCTCTGGGGCCAACGTCCTGACTTTC. Translation gives CAWGLSLSGANVLTF.

The chain recombines TRBV6-5 with TRBJ1-5; no clear D gene. V dropped 5 bases and J dropped 4 bases, with 9 bases sitting between them. The length of the CDR3 is 13 residues. Per germline, CDR1 MNHEY and CDR2 SVGAGI. The CDR3 region has the DNA TGTGCCAGCAGTCCATCGGGGAATCAGCCCCAGCATTTT. Encoded protein: CASSPSGNQPQHF.

V is TRBV18 and J is TRBJ2-7; maybe TRBD2 (5 bases). Germline CDR1 is KGHSH and CDR2 is LQKENI. V was clipped by 5 bases and J by 4 bases, with 6 bases between them. The CDR3 runs to 11 residues. CDR3 in DNA: TGTGCCAGCTCAGAGGGTTACGAGCAGTACTTC. It specifies CASSEGYEQYF.

The chain couples TRBV20-1 to TRBJ2-7; D remains unclear. The V end lost 6 bases, the J end lost 3 bases, and 9 bases lay between the germline ends. Germline V gives CDR1 DFQATT, CDR2 SNEGSKA (reference sequence). The CDR3 extends over 11 amino acids. The CDR3 region is CSATTDYEQYF. DNA of the CDR3: TGCAGTGCCACCACAGACTACGAGCAGTACTTC.